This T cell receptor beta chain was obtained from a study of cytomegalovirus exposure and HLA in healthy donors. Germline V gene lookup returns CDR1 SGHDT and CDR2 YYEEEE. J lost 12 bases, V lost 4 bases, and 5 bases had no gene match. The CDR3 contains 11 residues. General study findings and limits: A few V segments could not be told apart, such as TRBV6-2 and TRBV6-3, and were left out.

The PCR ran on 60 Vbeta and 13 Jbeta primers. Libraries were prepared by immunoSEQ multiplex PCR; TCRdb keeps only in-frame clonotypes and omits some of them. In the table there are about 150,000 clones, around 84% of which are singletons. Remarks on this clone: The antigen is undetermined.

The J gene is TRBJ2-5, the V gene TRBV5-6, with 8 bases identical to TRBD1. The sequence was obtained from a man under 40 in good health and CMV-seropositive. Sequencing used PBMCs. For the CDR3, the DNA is TGTGCCAGCAGCGTGGGACAGGAGGAGTACTTC. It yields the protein CASSVGQEEYF.